The rows below give T cell receptor beta chains drawn from one sample of a study of identical twins. TCRdb itself ran the 5' RACE reads through MiXCR, one entry per CDR3 protein. The sample includes roughly 220,000 distinct CDR3 sequences, roughly 7.1% of them seen just once. These same data were also listed under a study on T cells expressing NK-cell markers.

The specimen was CD8+ T cells sorted from blood. The receptors were gathered from a woman between 18 and 29 years old in good health. Both conserved end residues are part of each CDR3. The D gene is left open where the match is weak. Rows give clone size only sometimes, using once, few, many, or a class for an expanded clone.

V	D	J	size	CDR3	DNA
TRBV13	NA	TRBJ2-5	NA	CASSSPGGRETQYF	TGTGCCAGCAGCTCTCCAGGGGGGCGAGAGACCCAGTACTTC
TRBV7-3	NA	TRBJ2-3	few	CASSLGGLRTDTQYF	TGTGCCAGCAGCTTAGGCGGGCTCCGCACAGATACGCAGTATTTT
TRBV2	TRBD1	TRBJ1-2	few	CASSDPGGNYGYTF	TGTGCCAGCAGTGACCCAGGGGGGAACTATGGCTACACCTTC
TRBV5-6	NA	TRBJ2-7	few	CASSGGGTGPYEQYF	TGTGCCAGCAGCGGCGGAGGCACGGGGCCCTACGAGCAGTACTTC
TRBV7-7	NA	TRBJ2-3	few	CASSPTVYTDTQYF	TGTGCTAGCAGCCCCACCGTATACACAGATACGCAGTATTTT
TRBV11-3	NA	TRBJ2-3	NA	CASSPYTSTDTQYF	TGTGCCAGCAGCCCTTACACTAGCACAGATACGCAGTATTTT
TRBV10-3	TRBD1	TRBJ2-7	NA	CAISGAGGDEQYF	TGTGCCATCAGTGGGGCAGGGGGTGACGAGCAGTACTTC
TRBV20-1	TRBD2	TRBJ2-1	NA	CSARDRTASGGNEQFF	TGCAGTGCTAGAGATAGGACCGCTAGCGGGGGGAATGAGCAGTTCTTC
TRBV4-3	NA	TRBJ2-3	many	CASSQEFSSDTQYF	TGCGCCAGCAGCCAAGAGTTCTCGTCGGATACGCAGTATTTT
TRBV24-1	NA	TRBJ2-7	NA	CATGRTDPYEQYF	TGTGCCACCGGAAGGACGGATCCATACGAGCAGTACTTC
TRBV6-2/TRBV6-3	TRBD2	TRBJ2-7	many	CASSYGGLAGVYEQYF	TGTGCCAGCAGTTACGGGGGTCTAGCGGGAGTCTACGAGCAGTACTTC
TRBV5-1	TRBD1	TRBJ1-5	NA	CASSQGTGANQPQHF	TGCGCCAGCAGCCAGGGGACAGGAGCTAATCAGCCCCAGCATTTT
TRBV5-6	TRBD1	TRBJ1-1	many	CASSGGYRGRGNTEAFF	TGTGCCAGCAGCGGGGGATACAGGGGTCGGGGGAACACTGAAGCTTTCTTT
TRBV29-1	NA	TRBJ2-1	many	CSVEEVSNEQFF	TGCAGCGTTGAAGAGGTTAGCAATGAGCAGTTCTTC
TRBV20-1	NA	TRBJ2-3	few	CSARIAVSSTDTQYF	TGCAGTGCCAGAATAGCGGTCTCTAGCACAGATACGCAGTATTTT
TRBV5-6	NA	TRBJ2-1	NA	CASSLEGNYEQFF	TGTGCCAGCAGCCTGGAGGGCAACTATGAGCAGTTCTTC
TRBV2	NA	TRBJ1-1	NA	CASRPAGMVEAFF	TGTGCCAGCAGGCCGGCAGGGATGGTTGAAGCTTTCTTT
TRBV12-3/TRBV12-4	NA	TRBJ2-7	NA	CGSSDGDTPMDLTTTEQYF	TGTGGCAGCAGCGATGGGGACACCCCGATGGACTTGACCACGACCGAGCAGTACTTC
TRBV7-2	TRBD1	TRBJ2-7	many	CASSLEGQFYEQYF	TGTGCCAGCAGCTTAGAGGGACAGTTTTACGAGCAGTACTTC
TRBV4-3	NA	TRBJ2-7	NA	CASSFAAGRFNEQYF	TGCGCCAGCAGCTTTGCGGCGGGTCGTTTTAACGAGCAGTACTTC
TRBV19	TRBD2	TRBJ2-1	NA	CASSRLAGYNEQFF	TGTGCCAGTAGTAGACTAGCGGGGTACAATGAGCAGTTCTTC
TRBV4-1	TRBD2	TRBJ2-1	few	CASSQGTSGGDEQFF	TGCGCCAGCAGCCAAGGGACTAGCGGGGGCGATGAGCAGTTCTTC
TRBV2	TRBD1	TRBJ2-1	few	CASRPRQGKIYDEQFF	TGTGCCAGCAGGCCCAGACAGGGAAAAATATACGATGAGCAGTTCTTC
TRBV2	TRBD1	TRBJ2-4	NA	CASSFTGGVKNIQYF	TGTGCCAGCAGTTTTACAGGGGGAGTCAAAAACATTCAGTACTTC
TRBV6-1	TRBD2	TRBJ2-7	NA	CASSESGGGADEQYF	TGTGCCAGCAGTGAGAGCGGCGGGGGGGCGGACGAGCAGTACTTC
TRBV10-3	TRBD1	TRBJ1-1	NA	CAISEGQGSRTEAFF	TGTGCCATCAGTGAAGGACAGGGGAGTAGGACTGAAGCTTTCTTT
TRBV7-9	NA	TRBJ2-6	once	CASSPNRYSGANVLTF	TGTGCCAGCAGCCCCAACCGGTACTCTGGGGCCAACGTCCTGACTTTC
TRBV3-1	NA	TRBJ2-1	many	CASSQEMRGQLQSYNEQFF	TGTGCCAGCAGCCAAGAAATGCGGGGCCAACTCCAGTCCTACAATGAGCAGTTCTTC
TRBV6-5	NA	TRBJ2-2	NA	CASSFGHTGELFF	TGTGCCAGCAGTTTCGGGCACACCGGGGAGCTGTTTTTT
TRBV11-2	NA	TRBJ1-2	NA	CASSSGNRAYGYTF	TGTGCCAGCAGCTCTGGGAACAGGGCCTATGGCTACACCTTC
TRBV14	TRBD2	TRBJ2-1	few	CASSLLPQREKVHEQFF	TGTGCCAGCAGCCTACTCCCCCAGCGGGAAAAGGTCCATGAGCAGTTCTTC
TRBV6-5	NA	TRBJ2-4	few	CASSYGGLAKNIQYF	TGTGCCAGCAGTTACGGGGGGCTAGCCAAAAACATTCAGTACTTC
TRBV12-3/TRBV12-4	NA	TRBJ1-1	NA	CASSAEQGWTEAFF	TGTGCCAGCAGTGCCGAACAGGGTTGGACTGAAGCTTTCTTT
TRBV6-5	NA	TRBJ1-2	many	CASSLSYTF	TGTGCCAGCAGTTTGAGCTACACCTTC
TRBV15	NA	TRBJ2-1	many	CATSRDPAVSNEQFF	TGTGCCACCAGCAGAGATCCGGCAGTCAGCAATGAGCAGTTCTTC
TRBV6-2/TRBV6-3	NA	TRBJ1-1	NA	CASSYGGLTEAFF	TGTGCCAGCAGTTACGGGGGGCTTACTGAAGCTTTCTTT
TRBV29-1	TRBD2	TRBJ2-1	NA	CSVPNLSGGARNEQFF	TGCAGCGTTCCAAACCTAAGCGGGGGCGCGAGAAATGAGCAGTTCTTC
TRBV7-9	TRBD1	TRBJ1-2	many	CASSLGGTGSYTF	TGTGCCAGCAGCTTAGGCGGGACAGGGAGCTACACCTTC
TRBV5-5	NA	TRBJ2-7	few	CASTDDLREQYF	TGTGCCAGCACCGATGACCTCCGCGAGCAGTACTTC
TRBV15	NA	TRBJ1-1	NA	CATSREGTTGTEAFF	TGTGCCACCAGCAGAGAAGGGACGACGGGCACTGAAGCTTTCTTT